The sequence of this TCR beta chain was determined in a study of T-cell memory formation after mild COVID-19 (dated by TCRdb to the early 2020s). Regarding the research as a whole: Most TCR sequence clusters were specific to one of the two donors. In two donors, T-cell clones that expanded and contracted after mild COVID-19 were followed by sequencing TCRalpha and TCRbeta repertoires longitudinally. The cohort was made up of two young adult volunteers, one female and one male, who were previously healthy.

Reads for this sample came from an Illumina NovaSeq 6000. cDNA libraries for TCRalpha and TCRbeta were prepared by 5'RACE using constant-segment primers, with sample barcodes and unique molecular identifiers added. RNA was extracted from every sample with Trizol reagent. Library amplification was performed in two PCR steps, and a second sample barcode and Illumina TruSeq adapters were introduced in the second step. Sequencing of libraries was performed on an Illumina NovaSeq with 2 x 150 bp paired-end reads. Per the authors' processing: Demultiplexing of reads and collapsing into UMI-guided consensus sequences were performed with migec v1.2.7. Using mixcr v2.1.11, UMI consensuses were aligned to TRA and TRB V and J templates and then assembled into clonotypes. A clonotype was counted as expanded or contracted only if both edgeR and NoisET called the change significant, with noise models trained on biological replicates. For edgeR calls, the cutoffs were a false discovery rate-adjusted p below 0.01 and a log2 fold-change threshold of 1. As an exploratory analysis of dynamics, max-normalized trajectories of the 1000 most abundant clonotypes were examined by PCA with hierarchical clustering. Separately sequenced CD4+ and CD8+ repertoires were used to assign the CD4 or CD8 phenotype of responding clones. The public reads were reprocessed in TCRdb via fastp at Q25 and MiXCR, keeping in-frame beta chains. Each record represents a unique CDR3 protein, reported with the most common genes and DNA among its rows. The V and J calls here are based on TCRdb, not the publication. Present in this sample are 280,000 or so distinct CDR3 sequences, 7% to 10% of which were seen just once. Around a fifth of the sample is held by the ten biggest clonotypes.

V is pared back by 7 bases and J by 0 bases, with 3 bases lying between the germline termini. Inclusive of the bounding cysteine and phenylalanine, the CDR3 is 11 residues long. The kept DNA is CDR3 alone, 33 bases in frame from the first base. From a lookup of the germline V gene, CDR1 and CDR2 are SNHLY and FYNNEI. Ficoll-Paque density gradient centrifugation was used to isolate PBMCs. General study outcomes and caveats: SARS-CoV-2 specificity of the second-wave clones peaking on day 37 was not confirmed. Clones contracting from day 15 to 85 had balanced CD4/CD8 phenotypes, while a second wave expanding from day 15 to 37 was biased towards CD4+. Only a couple of mild cases were covered in the study, and larger cohorts including severe cases with pre-infection samples were considered necessary. Some responding clones were detected in pre-infection memory, which suggested that pre-existing cross-reactive memory T cells had joined the SARS-CoV-2 response. Contracting CD4+ clones appeared mostly in the CM and EM memory subsets, whereas CD8+ clones were enriched in EMRA.

A few counts support this clonotype. No antigen is known for it. Base-call qualities are not available, and no considerably larger clone is one nucleotide away. The TCR originated in a man younger than 35 who had mild COVID-19 (a few samples of this study predate the infection). The sample titles of this study are shuffled in the database, so cell type and time point are left out; the donor was told from shared clones. The sample comprised PBMCs or a T cell subset sorted from them (not recorded which). This chain joins TRBV2 to TRBJ1-1, with no D gene named confidently. The sequence in DNA is TGTGCCAGCAAGCTGAACACTGAAGCTTTCTTT. This gives the protein CASKLNTEAFF.